The rows below give T cell receptor beta chains drawn from one sample of a study of blood T cell repertoires in COVID-19. Clones were read by immunoSEQ multiplex PCR, and TCRdb kept only the in-frame ones, dropping some. The table includes 90,000 to 150,000 clones, around 85% detected once. The sequenced sample consisted of peripheral blood. These receptor sequences come from a man between 70 and 80 years old who had recovered from COVID-19. The CDR3 runs from the conserved cysteine through the conserved F or W. D genes are given only for firm matches. Not all rows give a size; the values are once, few, many and, for expanded clones, a class.

J: TRBJ1-2; D: TRBD1; V: TRBV10-3; size: once; DNA: TGTGCCATTTTATCCGGGGACAGTCCCTTC; CDR3: CAILSGDSPF
J: TRBJ1-2; D: .; V: TRBV28; size: .; DNA: TGTGCCAGCAGTTTCCCTGGAGGCGTAGCTAACTATGGCTACACCTTC; CDR3: CASSFPGGVANYGYTF
J: TRBJ2-1; D: .; V: TRBV14; size: .; DNA: TGTGCCAGCAGCCAGGGGCCCAGCTCCTACAATGAGCAGTTCTTC; CDR3: CASSQGPSSYNEQFF
J: TRBJ2-3; D: TRBD2; V: TRBV6-5; size: .; DNA: TGTGCCAGCGGACCGGGACTAGCGGGTTCAGATACGCAGTATTTT; CDR3: CASGPGLAGSDTQYF
J: TRBJ2-7; D: TRBD1; V: TRBV6-5; size: .; DNA: TGTGCCAGCAGTTACTTGAGAGGGGGCTTCTACGAGCAGTACTTC; CDR3: CASSYLRGGFYEQYF
J: TRBJ2-5; D: .; V: TRBV5-1; size: .; DNA: TGCGCCAGCAGCTTGAACCGGGGCCTGGGAGGAGAGACCCAGTACTTC; CDR3: CASSLNRGLGGETQYF
J: TRBJ2-6; D: .; V: TRBV5-5; size: .; DNA: TGTGCCAGCAAGGAGCGATACTCTGGGGCCAACGTCCTGACTTTC; CDR3: CASKERYSGANVLTF
J: TRBJ2-1; D: TRBD2; V: TRBV10-3; size: .; DNA: TGTGCCATCAGTCCCGGGACTAGTGGGTCCAATGAGCAGTTCTTC; CDR3: CAISPGTSGSNEQFF
J: TRBJ1-5; D: .; V: TRBV24-1; size: .; DNA: TGTGCCACCAGTCGGCAGGTCGGTCAGCCCCAGCATTTT; CDR3: CATSRQVGQPQHF
J: TRBJ1-6; D: TRBD1; V: TRBV11-2; size: .; DNA: TGTGCCAGCAGACCAACAGGGGGCATCTATAATTCACCCCTCCACTTT; CDR3: CASRPTGGIYNSPLHF